This T cell receptor beta chain was captured by sequencing in a study of Ad26.COV2.S vaccination and SARS-CoV-2 variants (dated by TCRdb to 2020 to 2022). Some background on the complete study: Vaccine-arm donors came from COV1001, a multicentre, randomized, double-blind, placebo-controlled phase I-IIa trial of Ad26.COV2.S in healthy adults. Ad26.COV2.S was administered intramuscularly at a dose of 5x10^10 or 1x10^11 viral particles, either as one shot or as two shots given 56 days apart. The TCR-sequenced set comprised around 30 samples: about 19 Ad26.COV2.S vaccine recipients, 5 placebo recipients and 8 SARS-CoV-2 convalescent individuals. TCRbeta repertoire sequencing served as the tool for gauging how specific and how broad the SARS-CoV-2-reactive T cell receptors were following Ad26.COV2.S vaccination. Trial participants were randomized into five groups of five, in which low-dose or high-dose Ad26.COV2.S was given once or twice, or placebo was given on both occasions. Investigators remained blinded to trial group allocation during experiments and outcome assessment. Study-wide conclusions, independent of this receptor: Vaccine and placebo recipients had comparable non-spike TCR breadth, which fits with the vaccine containing only spike. The study was not powered to compare responses between vaccine doses or regimens. Compared with placebo recipients, Ad26.COV2.S recipients showed higher spike-specific TCR breadth (P = 0.0014). The authors noted that the TCR breadth and depth analyses may have underestimated total T cell responses. After vaccination, spike-specific CD8+ and CD4+ T cell responses were reported to show substantial breadth.

Looking up the germline V gene (reference sequence) yields CDR1 LNHDA and CDR2 SQIVND. The junction carries 13 bases between V and J, which are trimmed by 5 bases and 5 bases respectively. The CDR3 sequence holds 14 residues, the cysteine and phenylalanine included. CDR3 DNA only is kept here, 42 bases in frame from base 1. The sample's treatment or condition label, in plain terms: about 20 received Ad26.COV2.S at low or high dose, single or two shots; about 5 received placebo; per-sample allocation not given. For vaccine and placebo recipients, the sequenced repertoires came from samples collected on day 63 after the first injection. In Cohort 1b, about two dozen adults aged 18-55 years were enrolled at a single site in Boston, USA, between 29 July and 7 August 2020. Ad26.COV2.S was a replication-incompetent adenovirus type 26 vector expressing a prefusion-stabilized SARS-CoV-2 spike protein from the original Wuhan strain.

As for this clone: What this receptor recognizes is not known. Base qualities were left out, and no much larger clone turns up one base away.

TCRbeta CDR3 regions were sequenced with the immunoSEQ Assay. After extraction, genomic DNA underwent amplification by bias-controlled multiplex PCR, followed by high-throughput sequencing. The study's processing was this. To quantify the absolute abundance of every unique TCRbeta CDR3 region, sequences were collapsed and filtered. Usable DNA was measured by amplifying reference genes present in all nucleated cells, and TCRbeta template counts were normalized to that usable DNA to estimate T cell fraction. Repertoire TCRs were annotated as SARS-CoV-2-specific by exact matching of V gene, CDR3 amino acid sequence and J gene to a known reactive TCR set. The reference SARS-CoV-2 TCR set was derived from MIRA and filtered for enrichment in COVID-19-positive ImmuneCODE repertoires, a step that removed public or cross-reactive TCRs. Based on the MIRA antigens, annotated TCRs were further analysed at the level of specific ORF or position within ORF. Depth was the summed frequency of annotated unique rearrangements, while breadth was defined as annotated unique rearrangements over total unique productive rearrangements. Two-sided Wilcoxon rank-sum tests were used to compare TCR breadth between groups. TCRdb took this table from immuneACCESS and kept in-frame rearrangements with V and J called. Such tables lack part of the clones; where checked against another copy, unresolved V genes explain under half of the gap, and the rest is unexplained. The V and J calls and clone size come from that table; D and trimming were worked out from the DNA. The sample table shows approximately 480,000 clones, and around nine tenths are seen once. The ten largest account for 10% to 15% of the sample.

This clonotype originated in a person aged 18-60 years who received the Ad26.COV2.S COVID-19 vaccine or a placebo. This sample comprised peripheral blood, obtained in a trial of Ad26.COV2.S vaccine versus placebo. The chain joins TRBV19 to TRBJ1-3; too little of a D gene remains to name it. The nucleotide sequence is TGTGCCAGTAGTCTCGACACGGGGAGAAACACCATATATTTT. Its product reads: CASSLDTGRNTIYF.